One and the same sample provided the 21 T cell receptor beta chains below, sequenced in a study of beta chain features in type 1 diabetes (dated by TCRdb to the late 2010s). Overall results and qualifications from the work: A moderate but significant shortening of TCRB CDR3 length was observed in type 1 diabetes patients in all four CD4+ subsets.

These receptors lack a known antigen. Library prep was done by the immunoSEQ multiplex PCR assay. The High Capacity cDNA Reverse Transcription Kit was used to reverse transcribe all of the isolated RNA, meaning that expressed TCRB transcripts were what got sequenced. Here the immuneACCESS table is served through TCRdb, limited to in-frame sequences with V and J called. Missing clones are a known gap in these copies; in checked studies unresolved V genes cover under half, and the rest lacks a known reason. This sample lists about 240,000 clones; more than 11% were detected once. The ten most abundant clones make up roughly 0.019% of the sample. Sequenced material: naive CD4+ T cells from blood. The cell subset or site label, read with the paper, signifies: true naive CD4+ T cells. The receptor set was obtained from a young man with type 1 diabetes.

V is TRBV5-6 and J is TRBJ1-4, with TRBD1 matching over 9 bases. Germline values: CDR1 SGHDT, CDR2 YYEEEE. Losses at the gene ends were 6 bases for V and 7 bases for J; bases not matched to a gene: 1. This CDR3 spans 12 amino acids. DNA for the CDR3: TGTGCCAGCAAGGACAGGGGTGAAAAACTGTTTTTT. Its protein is CASKDRGEKLFF.

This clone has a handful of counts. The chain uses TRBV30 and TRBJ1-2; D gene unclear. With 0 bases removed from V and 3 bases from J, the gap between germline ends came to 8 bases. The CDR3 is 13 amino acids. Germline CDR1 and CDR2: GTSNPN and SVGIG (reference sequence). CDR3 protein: CAWSVEGDYGYTF. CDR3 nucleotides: TGTGCCTGGAGTGTAGAGGGAGACTATGGCTACACCTTC.

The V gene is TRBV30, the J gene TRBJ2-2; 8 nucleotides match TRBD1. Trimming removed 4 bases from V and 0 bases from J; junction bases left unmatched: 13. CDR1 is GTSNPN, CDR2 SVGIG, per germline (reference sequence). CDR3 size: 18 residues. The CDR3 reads CAWTVGDRYKANTGELFF. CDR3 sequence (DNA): TGTGCCTGGACCGTCGGGGACAGGTACAAGGCGAACACCGGGGAGCTGTTTTTT.

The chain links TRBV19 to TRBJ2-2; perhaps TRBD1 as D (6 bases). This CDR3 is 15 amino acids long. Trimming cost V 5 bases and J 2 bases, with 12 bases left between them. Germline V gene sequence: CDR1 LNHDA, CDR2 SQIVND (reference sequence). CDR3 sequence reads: CASSSLGHNTGELFF. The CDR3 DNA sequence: TGTGCCAGTAGTTCCCTGGGACATAACACCGGGGAGCTGTTTTTT.

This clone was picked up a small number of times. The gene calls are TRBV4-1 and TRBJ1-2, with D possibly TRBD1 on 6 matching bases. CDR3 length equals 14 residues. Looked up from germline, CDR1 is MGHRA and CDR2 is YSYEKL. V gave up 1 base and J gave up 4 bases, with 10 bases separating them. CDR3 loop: CASSQGGGGYGYTF. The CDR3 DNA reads TGCGCCAGCAGCCAAGGAGGGGGTGGCTATGGCTACACCTTC.

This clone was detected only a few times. The CDR3 DNA follows: TGTGCCAGCAGCGTAGGGCGGACATACCGCCAAGAGACCCAGTACTTC. Translated: CASSVGRTYRQETQYF. J is TRBJ2-5 and V is TRBV9, with D tentatively TRBD1 (5 bases). The length of the CDR3 is 16 residues. Trimming removed 0 bases from V and 1 base from J, with 13 bases in between. Germline CDR1 SGDLS, CDR2 YYNGEE.

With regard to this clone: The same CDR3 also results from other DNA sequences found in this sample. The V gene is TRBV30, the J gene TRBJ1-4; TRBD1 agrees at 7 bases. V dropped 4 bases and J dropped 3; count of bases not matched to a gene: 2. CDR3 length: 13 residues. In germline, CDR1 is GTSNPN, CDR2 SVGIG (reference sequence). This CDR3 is CAWMGQPNEKLFF. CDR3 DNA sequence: TGTGCCTGGATGGGACAGCCTAATGAAAAACTGTTTTTT.

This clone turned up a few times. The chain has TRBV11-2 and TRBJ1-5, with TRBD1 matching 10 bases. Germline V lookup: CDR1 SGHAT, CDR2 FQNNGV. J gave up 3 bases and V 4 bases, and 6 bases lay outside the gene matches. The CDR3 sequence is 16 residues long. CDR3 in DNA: TGTGCCAGCAGCTCCGGGACAGGGGCCTACAATCAGCCCCAGCATTTT. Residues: CASSSGTGAYNQPQHF.

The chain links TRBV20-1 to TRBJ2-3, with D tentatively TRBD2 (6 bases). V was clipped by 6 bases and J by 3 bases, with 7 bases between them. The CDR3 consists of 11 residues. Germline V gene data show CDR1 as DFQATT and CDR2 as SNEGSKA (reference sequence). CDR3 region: CSAGTTDTQYF. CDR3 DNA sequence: TGCAGTGCCGGGACTACAGATACGCAGTATTTT.

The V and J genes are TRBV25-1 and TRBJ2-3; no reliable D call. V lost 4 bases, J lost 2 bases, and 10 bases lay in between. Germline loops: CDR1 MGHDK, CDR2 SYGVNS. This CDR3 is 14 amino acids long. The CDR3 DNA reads TGTGCCAGCAGTGGAGCGTTTGACACAGATACGCAGTATTTT. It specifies CASSGAFDTDTQYF. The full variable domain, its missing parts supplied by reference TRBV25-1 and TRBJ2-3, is EADIYQTPRYLVIGTGKKITLECSQTMGHDKMYWYQQDPGMELHLIHYSYGVNSTEKGDLSSESTVSRIRTEHFPLTLESARPSHTSQYLCASSGAFDTDTQYFGPGTRLTVL.

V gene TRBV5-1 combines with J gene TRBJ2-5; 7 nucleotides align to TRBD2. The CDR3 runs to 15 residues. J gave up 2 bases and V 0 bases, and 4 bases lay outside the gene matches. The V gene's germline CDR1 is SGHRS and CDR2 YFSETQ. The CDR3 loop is CASSLVASGQETQYF. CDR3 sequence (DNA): TGCGCCAGCAGCTTGGTCGCTAGCGGTCAAGAGACCCAGTACTTC.

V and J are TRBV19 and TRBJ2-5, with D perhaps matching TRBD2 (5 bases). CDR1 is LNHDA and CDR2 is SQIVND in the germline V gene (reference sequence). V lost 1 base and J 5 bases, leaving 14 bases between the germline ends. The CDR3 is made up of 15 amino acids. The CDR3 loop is CASSIGGGGWETQYF. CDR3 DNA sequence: TGTGCCAGTAGTATAGGCGGAGGAGGTTGGGAGACCCAGTACTTC.

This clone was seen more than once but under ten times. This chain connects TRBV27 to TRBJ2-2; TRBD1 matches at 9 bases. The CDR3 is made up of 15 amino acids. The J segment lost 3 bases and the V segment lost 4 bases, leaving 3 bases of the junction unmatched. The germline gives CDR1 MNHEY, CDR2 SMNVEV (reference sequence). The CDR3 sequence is CASSSRTGDTGELFF. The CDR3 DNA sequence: TGTGCCAGCAGTTCCCGGACAGGGGACACCGGGGAGCTGTTTTTT.

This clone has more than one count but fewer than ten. The CDR3 DNA reads as TGTGCCAGCAGCCGGCAGGCGGGCGGGACAGATACGCAGTATTTT. Translated, it gives CASSRQAGGTDTQYF. The chain employs TRBV27 and TRBJ2-3, with D possibly matching TRBD2 (5 bases). The CDR3 length is 15 residues. V was pared by 6 bases and J by 3 bases, with 16 bases between. CDR1 and CDR2 from the germline V gene are MNHEY and SMNVEV (reference sequence).

CDR3 in amino acids: CANITGFHYGYTF. As DNA, the CDR3 is TGTGCCAACATTACAGGGTTCCACTATGGCTACACCTTC. The chain recombines TRBV6-5 with TRBJ1-2; D possibly corresponds to TRBD1 (6 bases). Per germline, CDR1 MNHEY and CDR2 SVGAGI. Deletions cut 10 bases from V and 3 bases from J, with 15 bases between. The CDR3 spans 13 residues.

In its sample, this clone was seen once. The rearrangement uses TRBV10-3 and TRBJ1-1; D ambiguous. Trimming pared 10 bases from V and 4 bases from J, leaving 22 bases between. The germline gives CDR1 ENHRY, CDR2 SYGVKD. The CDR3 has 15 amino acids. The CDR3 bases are TGTGCCACGGTAAAGGCCGCCGGCGAGGGCACTGAAGCTTTCTTT. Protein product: CATVKAAGEGTEAFF.

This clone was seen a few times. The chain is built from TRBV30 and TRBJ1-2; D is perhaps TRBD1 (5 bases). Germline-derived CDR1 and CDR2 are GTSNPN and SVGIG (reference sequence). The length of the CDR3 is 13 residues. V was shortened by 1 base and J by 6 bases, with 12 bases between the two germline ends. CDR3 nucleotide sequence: TGTGCCTGGAGTGGGGCGGGGCGGAATGGCTACACCTTC. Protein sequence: CAWSGAGRNGYTF.

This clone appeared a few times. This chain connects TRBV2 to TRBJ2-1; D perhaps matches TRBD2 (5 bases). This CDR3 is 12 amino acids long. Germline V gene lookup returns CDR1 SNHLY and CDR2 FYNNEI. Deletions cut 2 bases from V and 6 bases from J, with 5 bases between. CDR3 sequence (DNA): TGTGCCAGCAGTGAAACTAGCAATGAGCAGTTCTTC. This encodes CASSETSNEQFF.

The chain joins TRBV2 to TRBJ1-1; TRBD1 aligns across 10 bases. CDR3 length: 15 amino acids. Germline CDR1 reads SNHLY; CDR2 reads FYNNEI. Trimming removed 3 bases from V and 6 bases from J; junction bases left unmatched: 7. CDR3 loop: CASSEDRGFRAEAFF. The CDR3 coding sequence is TGTGCCAGCAGTGAGGACAGGGGGTTTAGGGCTGAAGCTTTCTTT.

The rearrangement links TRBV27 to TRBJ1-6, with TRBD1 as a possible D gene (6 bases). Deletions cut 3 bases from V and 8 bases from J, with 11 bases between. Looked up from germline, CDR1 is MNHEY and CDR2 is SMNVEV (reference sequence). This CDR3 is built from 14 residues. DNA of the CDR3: TGTGCCAGCAGTTTGGAGGGGGGGGATTCACCCCTCCACTTT. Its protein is CASSLEGGDSPLHF.

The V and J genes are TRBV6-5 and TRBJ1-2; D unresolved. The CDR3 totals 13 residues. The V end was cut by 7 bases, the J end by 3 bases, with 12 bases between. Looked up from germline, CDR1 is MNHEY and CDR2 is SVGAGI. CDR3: CASTPDRDYGYTF. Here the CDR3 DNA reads TGTGCCAGCACACCAGACCGGGACTATGGCTACACCTTC.